The present entry profiles one T cell receptor (beta chain) with its context. Libraries were prepared by immunoSEQ multiplex PCR; TCRdb keeps only in-frame clonotypes and omits some of them. This table has roughly 69,000 clones, approximately 91% appearing once. This record comes from a study of T cell changes during pregnancy in multiple sclerosis. The material sequenced was peripheral blood, taken in the third trimester of pregnancy. The receptor was isolated from a female donor with multiple sclerosis, enrolled in a pregnancy study.

The CDR3 reads CASSAPSGGADTQYF. The CDR3 coding sequence is TGTGCCAGCAGCGCCCCGAGCGGGGGGGCAGATACGCAGTATTTT. The chain has TRBV11-2 and TRBJ2-3; 10 positions match TRBD2. Trimming cost V 5 bases and J 4 bases; bases outside gene matches: 6. The CDR3 is 15 amino acids. Germline V gene sequence: CDR1 SGHAT, CDR2 FQNNGV. Supplemented by reference TRBV11-2 and TRBJ2-3, the full variable domain reads EAGVAQSPRYKIIEKRQSVAFWCNPISGHATLYWYQQILGQGPKLLIQFQNNGVVDDSQLPKDRFSAERLKGVDSTLKIQPAKLEDSAVYLCASSAPSGGADTQYFGPGTRLTVL.